These T cell receptor beta chains were read from a single sample in a study of cytomegalovirus exposure and HLA in healthy donors. The protocol was immunoSEQ multiplex PCR, while the TCRdb copy is restricted to in-frame clones and leaves out a portion. Seen here are about 160,000 clones, over 75% observed once, and the top ten hold around 1.3%. Sequencing input: PBMCs. These receptors came from a woman aged 25 to 39 in good health and CMV-seronegative. CDR3s include the opening cysteine and the closing phenylalanine or tryptophan. D genes are given only for firm matches. For some rows the clone size is stated as once, few or many, or as a class when expanded; others skip it.

v_gene	j_gene	d_gene	abundance	CDR3nt	CDR3aa
TRBV2	TRBJ1-2	.	.	TGTGCCAGCAGTGAGGCAGGTTATGGCTACACCTTC	CASSEAGYGYTF
TRBV11-2	TRBJ2-3	TRBD2	.	TGTGCCAGCGGACCGACCGGGACTAACACAGATACGCAGTATTTT	CASGPTGTNTDTQYF
TRBV6-5	TRBJ1-1	TRBD1	once	TGTGCCAGCAGTTACCTAGGGGGCGCAAGTGAAGCTTTCTTT	CASSYLGGASEAFF
TRBV5-1	TRBJ1-1	.	.	TGCGCCAGCAGTCGTCAGGGAGGTGAAGCTTTCTTT	CASSRQGGEAFF
TRBV11-2	TRBJ2-2	.	few	TGTGCCAGCAGCTTATTTTTAGACACCGGGGAGCTGTTTTTT	CASSLFLDTGELFF
TRBV30	TRBJ1-5	TRBD1	.	TGTGCCTGGAGTGTACCCGGGACAGGGCGGATTAGGAGCAATCAGCCCCAGCATTTT	CAWSVPGTGRIRSNQPQHF
TRBV6-1	TRBJ1-2	.	.	TGTGCCAGCACCCCTCGGTGGGGCGTGGGCGGCTACACCTTC	CASTPRWGVGGYTF
TRBV29-1	TRBJ2-4	.	once	TGCAGCTTCCGGGAGACAGACAAAAACATTCAGTACTTC	CSFRETDKNIQYF
TRBV7-9	TRBJ2-4	TRBD1	.	TGTTCCAGCAGCTTAGGGGGCAGTCAGTACTTC	CSSSLGGSQYF
TRBV23-1	TRBJ1-5	.	.	TGCGCCAGCAGTCAATCGCGGGGTTTAGGTCCCGGGTTCGGCAATCAGCCCCAGCATTTT	CASSQSRGLGPGFGNQPQHF
TRBV9	TRBJ1-2	.	few	TGTGCCAGCAGTGCCCCGGGTCTCCCCTATGGCTACACCTTC	CASSAPGLPYGYTF
TRBV6-4	TRBJ2-3	.	few	TGTGCCAGCAGTGACCCTTCAGGGGCAGATACGCAGTATTTT	CASSDPSGADTQYF
TRBV7-8	TRBJ2-7	.	once	TGTGCCAGCAGCTTAGAAACAGGGACGGGCTACGAGCAGTACTTC	CASSLETGTGYEQYF
TRBV5-1	TRBJ2-1	TRBD2	.	TGCGCCAGCAGCTTTGGGACTAGCGCAGCCAATGAGCAGTTCTTC	CASSFGTSAANEQFF